This TCR beta chain derives from a study of OX40 agonist ivuxolimab in advanced cancers. The V and J ends lost 5 bases and 4 bases respectively, with 9 bases between them. Germline CDR1 reads GTSNPN; CDR2 reads SVGIG (reference sequence). This CDR3 comprises 13 residues. TCRdb keeps only in-frame clones here, not all; method: immunoSEQ multiplex PCR. This table has 70,000 to 95,000 clones, more than 70% appearing once. This receptor was taken from an adult with an advanced solid tumor such as melanoma, head and neck, liver or kidney cancer. The sample here was CD4+ or CD8+ T cells sorted from blood, taken in a trial of the OX40 agonist ivuxolimab. V gene TRBV30 combines with J gene TRBJ1-6; no firm D call. CDR3 amino acids: CAWELDYNSPLHF. In DNA form, the CDR3 reads TGTGCCTGGGAGTTGGATTATAATTCACCCCTCCACTTT.